The T cell receptor beta chain under discussion was sequenced for a study of shared clonotypes between healthy human individuals (dated by TCRdb to about 2020). As for the study more broadly: The cohort included a few men and a couple of women between 18 and 49 years of age. Per donor, three plates each were used for CD4 naive and CD4 memory, two for CD8 naive, and one for CD8 memory. To estimate repertoire size and how much clonotype sharing occurs between individuals, the study deeply sequenced the blood TCR repertoires of roughly 5 healthy adults. To increase sequencing depth and limit assay-specific biases, different laboratories used diverse techniques to prepare libraries and sequence TCR repertoires. Between about 0.9 and 8.9 billion PBMCs per donor were obtained by leukapheresis.

This clone has only one observation. The target of this receptor is not known. Base qualities are not provided; no much larger clone lies one nucleotide away. TCR CDR3 regions were amplified from genomic DNA by multiplex PCR using the deep immunoSEQ assay. Extracted genomic DNA from each cell subset was distributed evenly across all wells of several immunoSEQ 96-well plates, and each plate was treated as a replicate. Each replicate PCR for sorted subsets received approximately 220 ng genomic DNA, equal to tens of thousands of T cell genomes. The purified libraries were quantified using a Qubit 3.0 fluorometer, sized with a Bioanalyzer 2100, and then quantified again using the KAPA Library Quantification kit. Every immunoSEQ 96-well plate was sequenced on a separate single-read 150-cycle Illumina NextSeq 550 flow cell. The authors processed their data as follows. Because the immunoSEQ output held only junctional sequences and lacked quality scores, the filtering could not match the filtering applied to full-length reads. To assign V/J genes and CDR3, sequences were annotated against IMGT germline references using PyIR, a Python wrapper for IgBLAST v1.9. Reads were filtered out if the reads had weak V/J assignments (E-value above 1e-6), no CDR3, stop codons, out-of-frame junctions, or ambiguous translated residues. V3J clonotypes were defined as sequences sharing an identical inferred V gene, J gene, and CDR3 amino acid sequence. The percentage overlap between two repertoires was calculated by dividing the number of shared unique clonotypes by the size of the smaller repertoire. Three approaches were used to assess repertoire richness: RTK rarefaction, the Chao1 estimator, and Recon v2.1 estimates of unobserved clonotypes. For all TCRbeta clonotypes obtained by the gDNA method from a handful of donors, generation probabilities were computed with OLGA. TCRdb limited this immuneACCESS table to in-frame rearrangements with V and J called. A share of clones is missing; checked studies link under half to unresolved V genes, and the rest is unexplained. For V, J and clone size, that table is used; D and trimming come from the DNA. Recorded for this sample are roughly 2.4 million clones; roughly 95% of them occurred a single time. The ten largest make up 0.1% to 0.15% of the sample.

The donors were healthy, HIV-negative adults who had no recently reported acute infections or vaccinations. Only Caucasian adults living in Nashville, Tennessee, USA were represented among the donors. Magnetic negative selection was used to enrich CD4+ T cells, after which naive cells were positively selected on CD45RA and the negative fraction became the memory subset. Blood was obtained by leukapheresis, after which PBMCs were separated by Ficoll-Histopaque density gradient centrifugation and cryopreserved in liquid nitrogen vapor phase. Purity and quantity of every magnetically sorted T cell population were checked by analytical flow cytometry. Genomic DNA was isolated from every sorted fraction and measured by UV absorbance on a Nanodrop 2000c. Results the study describes overall, beyond this receptor: Because the study included only a small number of donors, the genetic and exposure-history diversity represented was limited. Sampling was restricted to blood, and TCR repertoires in tissues likely differ from the TCR repertoires found in blood. Pairwise subsampling led to the expectation that sequencing depth would affect the degree of clonotype sharing among donors. Higher generation probabilities were observed for clonotypes shared by all four sorted-subset donors than for non-shared clonotypes. About 5% of naive CD4, around 3.6% of naive CD8, roughly 2.4% of memory CD4, and 0.4% of memory CD8 clonotypes were shared across a few donors. Even with the large sequencing depth, rarefaction of the sorted-subset datasets indicated that sequencing was incomplete. Estimated clonotype richness was generally larger for naive than for memory subsets.

V was cut back by 4 bases and J by 2 bases, leaving a gap of 16 bases between them. The CDR3 spans 16 residues, from the cysteine through the phenylalanine. Only the CDR3 portion is preserved as DNA: 48 bases, with reading frame beginning at the first base. The germline V gene provides CDR1 MNHEY and CDR2 SVGAGI. The TCR originated in a young man in good health. Sequenced sample: naive CD4+ T cells sorted from blood. Explained via the paper, the cell subset or site label denotes: CD45RA+ positively selected. The V and J genes are TRBV6-5 and TRBJ2-3; the D gene is tentatively TRBD1 or TRBD2, each matching 6 bases. In nucleotide form, the sequence is TGTGCCAGCAGTTCCCTTGGGGGGCCCTTCACAGATACGCAGTATTTT. The encoded protein is CASSSLGGPFTDTQYF.